This T cell receptor (beta chain) was documented in a study of cytomegalovirus exposure and HLA in healthy donors. The CDR3 length is 15 residues. Germline V gene lookup returns CDR1 MGHDK and CDR2 SYGVNS. The V segment lost 2 bases and the J segment 7 bases; nucleotides outside the gene matches: 7. With respect to this clone: Its antigen is not identified.

Findings and limits, study-wide: The likely origin of a cluster of highly shared sequence variants was a sequencing artifact.

Primers for the PCR totalled 60 Vbeta and 13 Jbeta. Assay: immunoSEQ multiplex PCR; the TCRdb copy retains only in-frame clones and omits some. The table lists about 110,000 clones, about three quarters of them singletons. This receptor was identified in a woman in her 30s in good health and CMV-seronegative. Source material: PBMCs. The chain has TRBV25-1 and TRBJ1-4; the match to TRBD1 covers 7 bases. As DNA, the CDR3 is TGTGCCAGCAGTGAAATTGACAGGGACCCTGAAAAACTGTTTTTT. It is translated as CASSEIDRDPEKLFF.